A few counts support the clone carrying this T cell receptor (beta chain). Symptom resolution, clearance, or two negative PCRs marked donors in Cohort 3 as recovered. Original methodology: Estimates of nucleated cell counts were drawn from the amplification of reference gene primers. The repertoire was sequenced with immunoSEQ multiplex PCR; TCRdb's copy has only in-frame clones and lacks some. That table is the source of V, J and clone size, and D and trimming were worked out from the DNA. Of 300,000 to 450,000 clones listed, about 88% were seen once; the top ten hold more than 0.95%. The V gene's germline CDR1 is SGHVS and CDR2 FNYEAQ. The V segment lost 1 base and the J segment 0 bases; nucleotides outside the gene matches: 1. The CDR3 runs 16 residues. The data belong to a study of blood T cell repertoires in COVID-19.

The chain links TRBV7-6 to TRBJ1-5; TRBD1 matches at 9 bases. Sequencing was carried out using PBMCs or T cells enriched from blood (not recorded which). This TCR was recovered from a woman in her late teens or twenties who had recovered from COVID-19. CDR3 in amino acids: CASSLEDRGSNQPQHF. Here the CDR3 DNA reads TGTGCCAGCAGCTTAGAGGACAGGGGTAGCAATCAGCCCCAGCATTTT.